This T cell receptor (beta chain) was obtained from a study of molecular identifiers for immune sequencing clone quantification. CDR3 size: 15 residues. The trim removed 4 bases at V and 7 bases at J, leaving 7 bases unmatched. In germline, CDR1 is DFQATT, CDR2 SNEGSKA (reference sequence). Study results and caveats: The study found clones above 20 RNA copies held over 98% of effector molecules and under 1% in naive cells.

From roughly 20,000 to 1,000,000 sorted cells, naive CD8 libraries were generated with 10%, 30% or 50% RNA. Researchers sorted naive CD8 T cells as cells that were CD8+CD4-CCR7+CD45RA+. TCRdb re-analysed the PCR reads in MiXCR, keeping a single row per CDR3 protein. This table holds over 55,000 distinct CDR3 sequences, about a sixth found once. This clonotype was counted ten times or more. What it recognizes is unknown. Sequenced sample: naive CD8+ T cells from blood, with Jurkat cell RNA spiked in. This sample's subset: FACS-sorted CD8+CD4-CCR7+CD45RA+ naive T cells. The clonotype originates from a human donor in good health. Some libraries in this study had Jurkat cell RNA spiked in. This sequence joins TRBV20-1 and TRBJ2-1; 13 nucleotides agree with TRBD2. The CDR3 loop reads CSAKGLAGVFNEQFF. CDR3 DNA: TGCAGTGCTAAAGGACTAGCGGGAGTATTTAATGAGCAGTTCTTC.